This T cell receptor beta chain was obtained from a study of blood T cell repertoires in COVID-19 (TCRdb year 2020). Broadly, across the study: Samples covering the acute and convalescent phases of COVID-19 were provided by collaborators in the United States, Italy and Spain. The repertoires were made available in a free public database intended to serve as a resource for research on the immune response to SARS-CoV-2. Samples were obtained from the ongoing ImmuneRACE study (first 160 participants) and from 1,200 or so subjects provided by 6 global collaborators. The material from the prospective study consisted of cDNA or gDNA derived from T cells, B-cell-depleted T cells, or PBMCs. A de-identified subject ID, COVID-19 status, age in years and sex were almost always included in the sample metadata. Deeply sampled blood TCRbeta repertoires from subjects exposed to, actively infected with, or recovered from COVID-19 were included in the dataset. Where available, HLA class I and class II types were obtained from metadata supplied by the sample provider rather than from assay-based typing.

Sequences LGHDT (CDR1) and YNNKEL (CDR2) are obtained from the germline V gene (reference sequence). V loses 10 bases of germline sequence and J loses 2 bases, and the interval between the two ends is 24 bases. The CDR3 holds 16 amino acids from the cysteine to the phenylalanine. Solely the CDR3 DNA is kept, with 48 bases framed from the first base. To note about this clone: This receptor's antigen is unknown. Base-call qualities are not available, and no considerably larger clone is one nucleotide away.

General findings and caveats noted by the study authors: The amount of clinical and demographic metadata varied by source and participant and was provided uncurated.

Whole blood was collected in K2EDTA tubes by collaborating institutions according to the institutions' own protocols. For TCRbeta analysis, collaborators shipped samples in one of three forms: frozen whole blood, isolated PBMCs, or DNA extracted from either of those sample types. The immunoSEQ Assay, a bias-controlled multiplex PCR, was used to amplify TCRbeta CDR3 regions from genomic DNA. The published analysis was carried out like this. Within the assay, amplification of reference gene primers was used to estimate how many nucleated cells each sample contained. To quantify the absolute abundance of each unique TCRbeta CDR3 rearrangement, sequence reads were collapsed and filtered. For each sample, productive Simpson clonality was calculated as the square root of Simpson's diversity index across productive rearrangements. Held by TCRdb, this immuneACCESS table contains in-frame sequences only and omits some clones. Under half of the omission traces to an unresolved V gene where checked; the cause of the rest is unknown. V, J and clone size were drawn from that table, and D and trimming were deduced from the DNA. Across this sample there are over 35,000 clones, with roughly 90% seen only once. The ten largest clones add up to more than 2% of the sample.

The chain is made from TRBV3-1 (or the pseudogene TRBV3-2) and TRBJ2-7; perhaps TRBD1 is the D gene, with 5 bases matching. This receptor was obtained from a human donor in a cohort sampled during active COVID-19. The sequenced material came from peripheral blood. The CDR3 region has the sequence CATRPSGQDTTYEQYF. The DNA is TGTGCCACAAGACCTTCAGGGCAGGATACAACCTACGAGCAGTACTTC.